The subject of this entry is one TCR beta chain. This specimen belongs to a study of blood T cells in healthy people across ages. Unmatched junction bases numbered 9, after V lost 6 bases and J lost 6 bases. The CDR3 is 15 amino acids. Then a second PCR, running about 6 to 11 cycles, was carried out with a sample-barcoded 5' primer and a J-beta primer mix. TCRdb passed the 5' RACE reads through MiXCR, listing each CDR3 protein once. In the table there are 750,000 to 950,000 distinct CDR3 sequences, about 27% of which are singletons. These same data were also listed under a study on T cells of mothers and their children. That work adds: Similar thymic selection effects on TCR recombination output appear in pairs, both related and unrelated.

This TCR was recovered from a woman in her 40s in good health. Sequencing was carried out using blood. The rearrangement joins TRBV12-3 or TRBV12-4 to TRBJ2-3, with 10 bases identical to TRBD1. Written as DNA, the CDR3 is TGTGCCAGCAGCCCTGGGACAGGGGCAGGTGATACGCAGTATTTT. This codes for CASSPGTGAGDTQYF.